The sequence of this TCR beta chain was determined in a study of technical replicates of blood from a handful of donors. Only in-frame clones appear in the TCRdb table, and some are missing; sequencing was by immunoSEQ multiplex PCR. Of about 84,000 clones in the sample, around 97% were seen once. Germline V lookup: CDR1 MGHRA, CDR2 YSYEKL. V was pared by 1 base and J by 4 bases, with 7 bases of the junction left unmatched. There are 17 residues in the CDR3. The chain carries TRBV4-1 and TRBJ1-6, with 7 bases fitting TRBD1. The receptor's source is a human donor in good health. The sample comprised T cells isolated from PBMCs. CDR3 sequence: CASSQAGQRVYNSPLHF. In DNA form, the CDR3 reads TGCGCCAGCAGCCAAGCGGGACAGAGGGTTTATAATTCACCCCTCCACTTT.